These 25 T cell receptor beta chains were all obtained from the same sample, sequenced in a study of blood T cell repertoires in COVID-19. The protocol was immunoSEQ multiplex PCR, while the TCRdb copy is restricted to in-frame clones and leaves out a portion. The sample gives about 20,000 clones, about 88% of which show up once; roughly 10% is in the top ten. The sequencing sample was made of peripheral blood. The receptors were sampled from a human donor in a cohort sampled during active COVID-19. The donor label of this sample is uncertain.

J is TRBJ1-4 and V is TRBV14; 7 bases fit TRBD1. The CDR3 totals 23 residues. Trimming at V came to 0 bases and at J to 0 bases, leaving 22 bases not matched to a gene. Germline V gene data show CDR1 as SGHDN and CDR2 as FVKESK. CDR3 in DNA: TGTGCCAGCAGCCAAGATTGGACAGGTTTTTCCACTCGGCCAGCAGCAACTAATGAAAAACTGTTTTTT. It yields the protein CASSQDWTGFSTRPAATNEKLFF.

This clone was detected only once. The V gene is TRBV28, the J gene TRBJ2-5; possible D gene TRBD1, 5 bases. This CDR3 is 14 amino acids long. V gave up 4 bases and J gave up 4 bases, with 13 bases separating them. The germline V gene encodes CDR1 MDHEN and CDR2 SYDVKM. CDR3 residues: CASSSFTGIETQYF. The CDR3 DNA reads as TGTGCCAGCAGTTCCTTTACAGGAATAGAGACCCAGTACTTC.

The chain recombines TRBV21-1 with TRBJ2-7; the tabulated D call, TRBD2, remains unverified against the DNA. TRBV21-1 is a recognized pseudogene. The CDR3 runs to 12 residues. This CDR3 reads CASSKGSNEQYF. CDR3 nucleotide sequence: TGTGCCAGCAGCAAAGGAAGCAACGAGCAGTACTTC.

This clone was observed a single time. The chain has TRBV5-8 and TRBJ1-4; possibly TRBD1 for D (5 bases). CDR3 length: 15 amino acids. Looked up from germline, CDR1 is SGHTS and CDR2 is YDEGEE. Between the trimmed V and J ends, which lost 4 bases and 7 bases, there was a span of 17 bases. CDR3 sequence reads: CASSLPGGEREKLFF. For the CDR3, the DNA is TGTGCCAGCAGCCTTCCCGGGGGGGAGCGTGAAAAACTGTTTTTT.

The rearrangement joins TRBV28 to TRBJ2-3, with 8 bases fitting TRBD2. CDR1 and CDR2 from the germline V gene are MDHEN and SYDVKM. CDR3 length equals 14 residues. V shed 3 bases, J shed 5 bases, and the junction held 4 bases outside the gene matches. This CDR3 reads CASSFSGGGDTQYF. The CDR3, as DNA: TGTGCCAGCAGTTTCAGCGGGGGAGGAGATACGCAGTATTTT. The full variable domain, in which reference TRBV28 and TRBJ2-3 provide the parts outside the CDR3, is DVKVTQSSRYLVKRTGEKVFLECVQDMDHENMFWYRQDPGLGLRLIYFSYDVKMKEKGDIPEGYSVSREKKERFSLILESASTNQTSMYLCASSFSGGGDTQYFGPGTRLTVL.

Written as DNA, the CDR3 is TGTGCCAGCAGCCAAGAAGAGGGCTACACCTTC. This sequence encodes CASSQEEGYTF. The chain joins TRBV3-1 (or the pseudogene TRBV3-2) to TRBJ1-2; D is uncertain. With 0 bases removed from V and 8 bases from J, the gap between germline ends came to 4 bases. The CDR3 runs 11 residues. CDR1 and CDR2 (germline): LGHDT, YNNKEL (reference sequence).

The V and J genes are TRBV11-3 and TRBJ2-3; 7 bases align to TRBD2. The V segment lost 1 base and the J segment 5 bases; nucleotides outside the gene matches: 3. The CDR3 runs 14 residues. Germline loops: CDR1 SGHNT, CDR2 YENEEA. The CDR3 region is CASSLGGRGDTQYF. The CDR3 DNA is TGTGCCAGCAGCTTAGGAGGGAGGGGAGATACGCAGTATTTT.

This clone was detected once. The chain recombines TRBV10-3 with TRBJ2-5; maybe TRBD2 (6 bases). The CDR3 is made up of 13 amino acids. The V end lost 6 bases, the J end lost 5 bases, and 13 bases lay between the germline ends. The germline V gene has CDR1 ENHRY and CDR2 SYGVKD. CDR3 in amino acids: CAISGTGAETQYF. In DNA, the CDR3 is TGTGCCATCAGCGGGACGGGAGCGGAGACCCAGTACTTC.

This clone appeared a few times. V and J are TRBV5-6 and TRBJ2-3, with D unclear. Germline CDR1 SGHDT, CDR2 YYEEEE. V lost 1 base to trimming and J lost 0 bases, with 6 bases between them. The CDR3 has 14 residues. For the CDR3, the DNA is TGTGCCAGCAGCTTGACAGCTAGCACAGATACGCAGTATTTT. This sequence encodes CASSLTASTDTQYF. The complete variable domain, with remaining parts taken from reference TRBV5-6 and TRBJ2-3, reads DAGVTQSPTHLIKTRGQQVTLRCSPKSGHDTVSWYQQALGQGPQFIFQYYEEEERQRGNFPDRFSGHQFPNYSSELNVNALLLGDSALYLCASSLTASTDTQYFGPGTRLTVL.

This clone was observed once. The chain recombines TRBV3-1 (or the pseudogene TRBV3-2) with TRBJ1-2; TRBD1 agrees at 7 bases. V was clipped by 4 bases and J by 2 bases; unmatched bases: 4. Germline V gene data show CDR1 as LGHDT and CDR2 as YNNKEL (reference sequence). There are 14 residues in the CDR3. CDR3 protein: CASSLRDRNYGYTF. Here the CDR3 DNA reads TGTGCCAGCAGCCTCAGGGACAGAAACTATGGCTACACCTTC.

This rearrangement joins TRBV28 to TRBJ2-7; D is ambiguous. This CDR3 is built from 13 residues. Germline V gene data show CDR1 as MDHEN and CDR2 as SYDVKM. Trimming removed 3 bases from V and 3 bases from J, with 9 bases in between. The CDR3 protein is CASSFSDNYEQYF. The CDR3 region has the DNA TGTGCCAGCAGTTTCTCCGACAACTACGAGCAGTACTTC.

This rearrangement joins TRBV28 to TRBJ1-2; no reliable D call. The CDR3 contains 13 residues. Trimming took 8 bases from V and 5 from J, leaving 15 bases between them. Germline CDR1 reads MDHEN; CDR2 reads SYDVKM. This CDR3 is CASFGEELYGYTF. For the CDR3, the DNA is TGTGCCAGCTTCGGCGAGGAACTATATGGCTACACCTTC.

This clone was counted a few times. The chain couples TRBV11-2 to TRBJ2-7, with D possibly TRBD1 on 6 matching bases. Germline values: CDR1 SGHAT, CDR2 FQNNGV. CDR3 length: 15 residues. V was trimmed by 2 bases and J by 3 bases, leaving 14 bases between them. In nucleotides, the CDR3 is TGTGCCAGCAGCTTAACCGGGACATATCTCTACGAGCAGTACTTC. Protein: CASSLTGTYLYEQYF.

This clone has a single count. The J gene is TRBJ2-7, the V gene TRBV19, with TRBD2 as a possible D gene (6 bases). The length of the CDR3 is 16 residues. V was trimmed by 7 bases and J by 0 bases, leaving 19 bases between them. CDR1 and CDR2 from the germline V gene are LNHDA and SQIVND (reference sequence). CDR3 coding DNA: TGTGCCAGTAAAGGGGCGGGTAGCGGAAGCTCCTACGAGCAGTACTTC. Translation gives CASKGAGSGSSYEQYF.

The J gene is TRBJ1-1, the V gene TRBV5-1; D remains unclear. Trimming removed 1 base at V and 4 bases at J, with 11 bases between. This CDR3 comprises 14 residues. Germline values: CDR1 SGHRS, CDR2 YFSETQ. This CDR3 is CASSLISGLTEAFF. As DNA, the CDR3 is TGCGCCAGCAGCTTGATCTCGGGTCTCACTGAAGCTTTCTTT.

The chain recombines TRBV29-1 with TRBJ1-1, with 9 bases aligning to TRBD1. V dropped 6 bases and J dropped 1; count of bases not matched to a gene: 9. The CDR3 consists of 15 residues. The germline V gene has CDR1 SQVTM and CDR2 ANQGSEA. CDR3 residues: CSVKRTGVQNTEAFF. In nucleotides, the CDR3 is TGCAGCGTGAAGAGGACAGGGGTACAGAACACTGAAGCTTTCTTT.

The rearrangement joins TRBV2 to TRBJ1-2; D is undetermined. The CDR3 length is 10 residues. Germline V CDR1 and CDR2: SNHLY, FYNNEI. The V end was cut by 4 bases, the J end by 8 bases, with 5 bases between. CDR3 sequence reads: CASSAPGYTF. CDR3 nucleotides: TGTGCCAGCAGTGCTCCGGGCTACACCTTC.

The sample holds a few counts of this clone. This chain joins TRBV4-1 and TRBJ1-6, with TRBD1 identical over 7 bases. Trimming cost V 0 bases and J 7 bases; bases outside gene matches: 6. CDR1 is MGHRA and CDR2 is YSYEKL in the germline V gene. The CDR3 is made up of 16 amino acids. The CDR3 sequence: CASSQDLRDSNSPLHF. The CDR3 DNA reads as TGCGCCAGCAGCCAAGATCTGAGGGACAGCAATTCACCCCTCCACTTT.

The V and J genes are TRBV30 and TRBJ2-1, with a possible D match to TRBD2 (7 bases). The CDR3 is 15 residues long. Trimming pared 2 bases from V and 11 bases from J, leaving 22 bases between. Germline CDR1 reads GTSNPN; CDR2 reads SVGIG (reference sequence). CDR3 nucleotides: TGTGCCTGGAGTCCCGGGGGGCTGACCACCCCGCAGCAGTTCTTC. It encodes CAWSPGGLTTPQQFF.

V is TRBV20-1 and J is TRBJ2-1; D ambiguous. V gave up 3 bases and J gave up 0 bases, with 9 bases separating them. This CDR3 contains 14 residues. The germline V gene encodes CDR1 DFQATT and CDR2 SNEGSKA (reference sequence). The CDR3 here is CSASQWSSYNEQFF. The CDR3 bases are TGCAGTGCTAGTCAATGGAGCTCCTACAATGAGCAGTTCTTC.

The chain joins TRBV7-9 to TRBJ2-7, with TRBD2 identical over 10 bases. J lost 2 bases, V lost 5 bases, and 15 bases had no gene match. The CDR3 sequence is 18 residues long. Germline V gene lookup returns CDR1 SEHNR and CDR2 FQNEAQ (reference sequence). In nucleotides, the CDR3 is TGTGCCAGCAGCCAGCCCTTAGGTCTAGCGGGAGAGCCCTACGAGCAGTACTTC. It encodes CASSQPLGLAGEPYEQYF.

The chain combines TRBV2 with TRBJ2-5; possibly TRBD2 for D (6 bases). V lost 7 bases and J 6 bases, leaving 18 bases between the germline ends. The germline V gene encodes CDR1 SNHLY and CDR2 FYNNEI. The CDR3 is 14 amino acids. The CDR3 loop reads CASTSGLRVQTQYF. The CDR3 bases are TGTGCCAGCACCTCGGGACTGCGGGTCCAGACCCAGTACTTC.

The rearrangement joins TRBV10-1 to TRBJ2-1; a possible D gene is TRBD2 (5 bases). The CDR3 length is 11 residues. The ends were cut back, 4 bases at V and 9 bases at J, with 7 bases in the middle. CDR1 is WNHNN and CDR2 is SYGVQD in the germline V gene (reference sequence). The CDR3 DNA sequence: TGCGCCAGCAGTGTCGCGGGTGAGCAGTTCTTC. It codes for CASSVAGEQFF.

This clone was detected once. CDR3: CASSLGGRGVDYGYTF. In DNA, the CDR3 is TGTGCCAGCAGCTTGGGGGGCAGGGGGGTTGACTATGGCTACACCTTC. This chain uses TRBV5-4 with TRBJ1-2; 7 bases line up with TRBD1. J gave up 3 bases and V 0 bases, and 8 bases lay outside the gene matches. The CDR3 extends over 16 amino acids. CDR1 is SGHNT and CDR2 is YYREEE in the germline V gene (reference sequence).

This clone was recorded only once. The chain joins TRBV27 to TRBJ2-1; 7 bases align to TRBD2. From germline, CDR1 is MNHEY and CDR2 SMNVEV (reference sequence). The length of the CDR3 is 18 residues. Trimming at V came to 2 bases and at J to 5 bases, leaving 15 bases not matched to a gene. The DNA for the CDR3 is TGTGCCAGCAGTTTAGGTCTAGCGGATCATGGCCGAAACAATGAGCAGTTCTTC. Protein sequence: CASSLGLADHGRNNEQFF.